This is a list of T cell receptor beta chains from one sample in a study of early T cells in non-severe SARS-CoV-2 infection. TCRdb ran MiXCR on the 5' RACE reads and lists one entry per CDR3 protein. The data hold roughly 100,000 distinct CDR3 sequences, with around 13% observed a single time. The sequenced sample was whole blood. These receptors were collected from an adult who was a healthcare worker with PCR-confirmed SARS-CoV-2 infection or an uninfected control (not recorded which). Both conserved end residues are part of each CDR3. Each record gives: J gene, clone size, D gene, V gene, CDR3 DNA, CDR3 protein. A D gene is named only where the DNA matches it firmly. Clone size, where shown, is once, few, many, or a class for clones that have expanded.

>TRBJ2-1|many|NA|TRBV29-1
TGCAGCGTACTCGGGGGTTGGTACAATGAGCAGTTCTTC
CSVLGGWYNEQFF
>TRBJ1-5|few|NA|TRBV7-8
TGTGCCAGCAGCTTGGGGGCGCGCAATCAGCCCCAGCATTTT
CASSLGARNQPQHF
>TRBJ2-3|NA|NA|TRBV12-3/TRBV12-4
TGTGCCAGCAGTTTGAGCTGGGCCACAGATACGCAGTATTTT
CASSLSWATDTQYF
>TRBJ2-5|many|NA|TRBV7-2
TGTGCCAGCAGCTTAGCATCCATTCTAGGGACCCAGTACTTC
CASSLASILGTQYF
>TRBJ2-1|NA|NA|TRBV4-1
TGCGCCAGCCACACTAGCATAACGGCCAATGAGCAGTTCTTC
CASHTSITANEQFF
>TRBJ2-7|many|NA|TRBV7-2
TGTGCCAGCAGCTTTGATGGGGCTGCCGCTCCCGAGCAGTACTTC
CASSFDGAAAPEQYF
>TRBJ2-7|few|NA|TRBV20-1
TGCAGTGCTAGTCATCTCAGACGGCCCTACGAGCAGTACTTC
CSASHLRRPYEQYF
>TRBJ1-3|few|TRBD1|TRBV11-2
TGTGCCAGCAGCTTAATGGGACAGACTGGAAACACCATATATTTT
CASSLMGQTGNTIYF
>TRBJ2-3|few|TRBD1|TRBV6-5
TGTGCCAGCAGTAAGTTGGCCGGGACAGAAACAGATACGCAGTATTTT
CASSKLAGTETDTQYF
>TRBJ2-2|few|NA|TRBV2
TGTGCCAGCACTCCTAGCCCCAGCGGGGAGCTGTTTTTT
CASTPSPSGELFF
>TRBJ1-2|many|NA|TRBV27
TGTGCCAGCAGGGGGAACTATGGCTACACCTTC
CASRGNYGYTF
>TRBJ1-5|few|NA|TRBV20-1
TGCAGTGCTAGCCGCAGGGCTAGCAATCAGCCCCAGCATTTT
CSASRRASNQPQHF
>TRBJ2-2|many|TRBD1|TRBV3-1
TGTGCCAGCAGCCGACAGGGCTCCGGGGAGCTGTTTTTT
CASSRQGSGELFF
>TRBJ1-4|NA|NA|TRBV9
TGTGCCAGCAGCCCGGGGGGGCAGAACCATGAAAAACTGTTTTTT
CASSPGGQNHEKLFF
>TRBJ2-1|few|TRBD2|TRBV7-9
TGTGCCAGCAGCTTAGCGCGGGGTTTAGCGGGTGAGCAGTTCTTC
CASSLARGLAGEQFF
>TRBJ2-2|NA|TRBD1|TRBV19
TGTGCCAGTAGGTGGGACAGGGGTGCCGGGGAGCTGTTTTTT
CASRWDRGAGELFF
>TRBJ2-7|NA|NA|TRBV12-3/TRBV12-4
TGTGCCAGCTTGGGGGGATCCGAGCAGTACTTC
CASLGGSEQYF